One sample yielded the 29 T cell receptor beta chains listed below, sequenced in a study of OX40 agonist ivuxolimab in advanced cancers. This table comes from immunoSEQ multiplex PCR, and its TCRdb copy is limited to in-frame clones, with some not included. The profile shows 20,000 to 30,000 clones, about 75% of them singletons. The sample was CD4+ or CD8+ T cells sorted from blood, taken in a trial of the OX40 agonist ivuxolimab. Every receptor here comes from an adult with an advanced solid tumor such as melanoma, head and neck, liver or kidney cancer.

Remarks on this clone: One end of the junction varies from germline; a read error may be responsible. Additional DNA sequences in this sample encode the identical CDR3. V gene TRBV6-5 combines with J gene TRBJ1-4; 9 bases align to TRBD1. This CDR3 contains 15 residues. Germline CDR1 is MNHEY and CDR2 is SVGAGI. CDR3 DNA sequence: TGTGCCAGCAGTTACTCGGGGACAGGGATTGAAAAACTGTTCTTT. Translating it yields CASSYSGTGIEKLFF.

The chain joins TRBV7-3 to TRBJ2-5, with 10 bases aligning to TRBD2. The CDR3 has 15 amino acids. Germline CDR1 is SGHTA and CDR2 is FQGTGA. After removal of 2 bases from V and 4 bases from J, the junction contained 4 bases not matched to a gene. The CDR3 nucleotides are TGTGCCAGCAGCTTAGCAGCGGGAGGGCCAGAGACCCAGTACTTC. Translation gives CASSLAAGGPETQYF. Using reference TRBV7-3 and TRBJ2-5 for the parts outside the CDR3, the full variable domain is GAGVSQTPSNKVTEKGKYVELRCDPISGHTALYWYRQSLGQGPEFLIYFQGTGAADDSGLPNDRFFAVRPEGSVSTLKIQRTERGDSAVYLCASSLAAGGPETQYFGPGTRLLVL.

The genes are TRBV7-2 and TRBJ2-3, with 10 bases lining up with TRBD2. The CDR3 consists of 16 residues. After removal of 2 bases from V and 6 bases from J, the junction contained 8 bases not matched to a gene. Germline CDR1 is SGHTA and CDR2 is FQGNSA. The CDR3 coding sequence is TGTGCCAGCAGCTTATGGGCTAGCGGGGGCCCCGATACGCAGTATTTT. Translated: CASSLWASGGPDTQYF.

On this clone itself: The identical CDR3 is also encoded by other nucleotide sequences in the sample. V is TRBV7-2 and J is TRBJ2-7; D not certain. The length of the CDR3 is 11 residues. Trimming took 4 bases from V and 4 from J, leaving 5 bases between them. CDR1 is SGHTA, CDR2 FQGNSA, per germline. CDR3 loop: CASSSNYEQYF. DNA of the CDR3: TGTGCCAGCAGCTCTAATTACGAGCAGTACTTC.

The V gene is TRBV27, the J gene TRBJ2-7; 8 bases agree with TRBD2. The CDR3 covers 15 residues. V lost 8 bases to trimming and J lost 0 bases; unmatched junction nucleotides: 9. CDR1 is MNHEY and CDR2 is SMNVEV in the germline V gene (reference sequence). DNA for the CDR3: TGTGCCAGCGGAAGCGGGGGAATGAGCTCCTACGAGCAGTACTTC. Amino acid sequence: CASGSGGMSSYEQYF.

The chain links TRBV9 to TRBJ2-6; D is ambiguous. Germline V gene data show CDR1 as SGDLS and CDR2 as YYNGEE. Trimming stripped 4 bases from V and 0 bases from J, with 2 bases between. This CDR3 contains 13 residues. CDR3 amino acids: CASSRSGANVLTF. Written as DNA, the CDR3 is TGTGCCAGCAGCCGCTCTGGGGCCAACGTCCTGACTTTC.

J is TRBJ1-6 and V is TRBV5-1; maybe TRBD1 (5 bases). Trimming shortened V by 5 bases and J by 7 bases, and 16 bases separated the two germline ends. Germline CDR1 and CDR2: SGHRS and YFSETQ. CDR3 size: 15 residues. For the CDR3, the DNA is TGCGCCAGCAGTTCCTCCGGGGCAGAAAATTCACCCCTCCACTTT. Encoded protein: CASSSSGAENSPLHF.

This chain connects TRBV15 to TRBJ2-1, with 8 bases matching TRBD1. V lost 6 bases to trimming and J lost 8 bases; unmatched junction nucleotides: 6. The CDR3 has 13 amino acids. Germline CDR1 and CDR2: LNHNV and YYDKDF (reference sequence). The CDR3 protein is CATSRQGWDEQFF. CDR3 DNA: TGTGCCACCAGTCGACAGGGGTGGGATGAGCAGTTCTTC.

The chain combines TRBV7-6 with TRBJ2-7; no definite D call. Trimming removed 6 bases from V and 0 bases from J, with 6 bases in between. Germline-derived CDR1 and CDR2 are SGHVS and FNYEAQ. CDR3 size: 12 residues. The CDR3 sequence is CASRGISYEQYF. DNA of the CDR3: TGTGCCAGCAGGGGGATCTCCTACGAGCAGTACTTC.

The CDR3 is CASERGPNTEAFF. The CDR3 region has the DNA TGTGCCAGCGAACGGGGGCCGAACACTGAAGCTTTCTTT. The chain is built from TRBV6-5 and TRBJ1-1; tentative D call: TRBD1 (6 bases). Per germline, CDR1 MNHEY and CDR2 SVGAGI. Deletions cut 8 bases from V and 1 base from J, with 11 bases between. This CDR3 is built from 13 residues.

This clone occurred once. The rearrangement links TRBV30 to TRBJ2-1; 11 bases fit TRBD2. Looked up from germline, CDR1 is GTSNPN and CDR2 is SVGIG (reference sequence). CDR3 length equals 14 residues. V trimming: 5 bases; J trimming: 7 bases; junction bases outside the gene matches: 7. The CDR3 loop reads CAWVTSGSLNEQFF. The DNA of the CDR3 is TGTGCCTGGGTTACTAGCGGGAGCCTAAATGAGCAGTTCTTC. The variable domain in full, with the rest retrieved from reference TRBV30 and TRBJ2-1, is SQTIHQWPATLVQPVGSPLSLECTVEGTSNPNLYWYRQAAGRGLQLLFYSVGIGQISSEVPQNLSASRPQDRQFILSSKKLLLSDSGFYLCAWVTSGSLNEQFFGPGTRLTVL.

This clone was picked up one time. V usage is TRBV6-1 and J usage is TRBJ2-1; 8 bases line up with TRBD1. Germline CDR1 and CDR2: MNHNS and SASEGT. This CDR3 is 14 amino acids long. After removal of 7 bases from V and 3 bases from J, the junction contained 5 bases not matched to a gene. CDR3 DNA sequence: TGTGCCAGCAAGACAGGGGCCGACTACAATGAGCAGTTCTTC. This codes for CASKTGADYNEQFF.

The chain links TRBV19 to TRBJ1-1; 8 bases are a match to TRBD1. V was pared by 7 bases and J by 5 bases, with 6 bases of the junction left unmatched. This CDR3 contains 13 residues. Germline V CDR1 and CDR2: LNHDA, SQIVND (reference sequence). The chain's CDR3 is CASTRGRGTEAFF. CDR3 nucleotide sequence: TGTGCCAGTACCAGGGGGCGAGGGACTGAAGCTTTCTTT.

This clone was seen once. The rearrangement uses TRBV5-4 and TRBJ2-7; perhaps TRBD1 as D (5 bases). Germline V CDR1 and CDR2: SGHNT, YYREEE (reference sequence). The CDR3 contains 16 residues. The germline V and J ends were trimmed by 4 bases and 5 bases, with 22 bases remaining between them. This chain's CDR3 is CASSLRRAGNPHEQYF. In DNA, the CDR3 is TGTGCCAGCAGCCTTAGAAGGGCAGGGAACCCCCACGAGCAGTACTTC.

The chain links TRBV7-2 to TRBJ2-3; 10 positions agree with TRBD2. The CDR3 is 16 residues long. Trimming cost V 3 bases and J 3 bases; bases outside gene matches: 6. The germline gives CDR1 SGHTA, CDR2 FQGNSA. The CDR3 sequence is CASSLQKGLATDTQYF. DNA of the CDR3: TGTGCCAGCAGCTTGCAAAAGGGACTAGCGACAGATACGCAGTATTTT.

The J gene is TRBJ2-3, the V gene TRBV25-1; 10 bases line up with TRBD2. V shed 1 base, J shed 6 bases, and the junction held 7 bases outside the gene matches. Germline V gives CDR1 MGHDK, CDR2 SYGVNS. This CDR3 has 16 amino acids. The DNA of the CDR3 is TGTGCCAGCAGTGAATTGAGTAGCGGGGGGAGGGATACGCAGTATTTT. Amino acids: CASSELSSGGRDTQYF.

This sequence joins TRBV19 and TRBJ2-7; 12 bases line up with TRBD2. Trimming took 6 bases from V and 4 from J; bases not matched to a gene: 7. CDR1 is LNHDA and CDR2 is SQIVND in the germline V gene (reference sequence). This CDR3 has 15 residues. The chain's CDR3 is CASSRFTSGRYEQYF. For the CDR3, the DNA is TGTGCCAGTAGCCGGTTTACTAGCGGGAGGTACGAGCAGTACTTC. Full variable domain (outside the CDR3, taken from reference TRBV19 and TRBJ2-7): DGGITQSPKYLFRKEGQNVTLSCEQNLNHDAMYWYRQDPGQGLRLIYYSQIVNDFQKGDIAEGYSVSREKKESFPLTVTSAQKNPTAFYLCASSRFTSGRYEQYFGPGTRLTVT.

The chain recombines TRBV6-5 with TRBJ2-7, with TRBD1 matching 10 bases. This CDR3 is built from 13 residues. Trimming cost V 1 base and J 6 bases; bases outside gene matches: 0. In germline, CDR1 is MNHEY, CDR2 SVGAGI. CDR3 bases: TGTGCCAGCAGTTACTGGACAGGGGGCGAGCAGTACTTC. Its translation: CASSYWTGGEQYF.

This chain uses TRBV28 with TRBJ2-7; 15 nucleotides agree with TRBD2. Germline assignment: CDR1 MDHEN and CDR2 SYDVKM. The length of the CDR3 is 17 residues. Unmatched junction bases numbered 8, after V lost 5 bases and J lost 3 bases. The CDR3 spells CASSPGLAGGRDYEQYF. The CDR3 DNA sequence: TGTGCCAGCAGTCCCGGACTAGCGGGGGGGCGAGACTACGAGCAGTACTTC.

V gene TRBV19 combines with J gene TRBJ2-6; TRBD2 matches 11 bases. Germline CDR1 is LNHDA and CDR2 is SQIVND (reference sequence). V dropped 5 bases and J dropped 1; count of bases not matched to a gene: 7. CDR3 length equals 18 residues. The CDR3 region has the DNA TGTGCCAGTAGTCCGTCGGGACTAGCGGTATCTGGGGCCAACGTCCTGACTTTC. It codes for CASSPSGLAVSGANVLTF.

The chain couples TRBV7-9 to TRBJ1-5, with a possible D match to TRBD1 (5 bases). Trimming left V 5 bases short and J 4 bases short, with 18 bases between. Germline V gene lookup returns CDR1 SEHNR and CDR2 FQNEAQ (reference sequence). CDR3 size: 16 residues. Here the CDR3 reads CASSLGTGRANQPQHF. CDR3 sequence (DNA): TGTGCCAGCAGCCTCGGGACGGGCAGGGCAAATCAGCCCCAGCATTTT.

This chain joins TRBV9 and TRBJ1-4, with D possibly matching TRBD1 (6 bases). V was pared by 7 bases and J by 5 bases, with 12 bases between. The CDR3 has 13 residues. Germline V gene sequence: CDR1 SGDLS, CDR2 YYNGEE. The CDR3 is CASATGMNEKLFF. The CDR3 DNA is TGTGCCAGCGCCACAGGGATGAATGAAAAACTGTTTTTT.

This clone was counted only a few times. CDR3 sequence reads: CASSLLSGSNSPLHF. The CDR3 DNA is TGTGCCAGCAGCTTATTATCAGGGTCAAATTCACCCCTCCACTTT. This chain connects TRBV7-8 to TRBJ1-6; D is possibly TRBD1 (5 bases). Germline V gives CDR1 SGHVS, CDR2 FQNEAQ. V was pared by 2 bases and J by 7 bases, with 12 bases between. The CDR3 covers 15 residues.

The V and J genes are TRBV5-1 and TRBJ1-1; D gene uncertain. Germline assignment: CDR1 SGHRS and CDR2 YFSETQ. CDR3 size: 15 residues. V dropped 5 bases and J dropped 0 bases, with 14 bases sitting between them. The CDR3, as DNA: TGCGCCAGCAGGATGACGGGTTCCTTGAACACTGAAGCTTTCTTT. This encodes CASRMTGSLNTEAFF.

The rearrangement uses TRBV2 and TRBJ1-5, with D possibly TRBD1 on 6 matching bases. The CDR3 runs to 13 residues. Trimming removed 8 bases from V and 5 bases from J, with 13 bases in between. The germline V gene encodes CDR1 SNHLY and CDR2 FYNNEI. The CDR3 DNA is TGTGCCAGCGGGAAAGGGGGGTATCAGCCCCAGCATTTT. This encodes CASGKGGYQPQHF.

The chain uses TRBV2 and TRBJ2-4; 10 nucleotides agree with TRBD1. With V trimmed by 8 bases and J by 0 bases, 4 bases remained unmatched. Germline V gives CDR1 SNHLY, CDR2 FYNNEI. CDR3 length: 15 residues. CDR3 amino acids: CASSDRGPAKNIQYF. The CDR3 DNA reads as TGTGCCAGCTCTGACAGGGGGCCAGCCAAAAACATTCAGTACTTC.

This rearrangement joins TRBV6-4 to TRBJ2-7, with TRBD2 identical over 10 bases. Germline V gene data show CDR1 as MRHNA and CDR2 as SNTAGT. Trimming removed 6 bases from V and 3 bases from J; junction bases left unmatched: 17. This CDR3 contains 18 residues. For the CDR3, the DNA is TGTGCCAGCAGGGCAGAAAAGGCTAGCGGGAGCTCCCACTACGAGCAGTACTTC. It yields the protein CASRAEKASGSSHYEQYF.

The rearrangement uses TRBV7-2 and TRBJ2-5; unclear D gene. The CDR3 sequence is 12 residues long. V was trimmed by 4 bases and J by 5 bases, leaving 8 bases between them. Germline CDR1 SGHTA, CDR2 FQGNSA. CDR3 sequence reads: CASSSYGETQYF. In DNA, the CDR3 is TGTGCCAGCAGCTCTTATGGGGAGACCCAGTACTTC.

This clone showed up just a few times. The same CDR3 can be traced to other DNA sequences in this sample. The V gene is TRBV5-1, the J gene TRBJ1-1; a possible D gene is TRBD1 (6 bases). From germline, CDR1 is SGHRS and CDR2 YFSETQ. The CDR3 runs to 13 residues. V was cut by 4 bases and J by 2 bases, with 9 bases left in between. The CDR3: CASSQGTNTEAFF. The CDR3 coding sequence is TGCGCCAGCAGCCAGGGGACTAACACTGAAGCTTTCTTT.